This TCR beta chain was sequenced during a study of cytomegalovirus exposure and HLA in healthy donors. Primers: 60 Vbeta forward and 13 Jbeta reverse. Repertoires were generated with immunoSEQ multiplex PCR, while TCRdb's copy carries only in-frame clones and drops some. The table lists some 46,000 clones. Germline trimming cut 5 bases from V and 5 bases from J; bases unmatched to any gene: 8. The CDR3 spans 15 residues. Germline V gives CDR1 MDHEN, CDR2 SYDVKM. Points from the study as a whole: Later analysis revealed greater clonal expansion in HLA-associated TCR beta chains than in equally common others.

Concerning this clone itself: The antigen is unknown.

The chain combines TRBV28 with TRBJ2-7; 11 bases are a match to TRBD1. The sequenced sample consisted of PBMCs. This clonotype originated in a woman aged 25-40 years in good health and CMV-seronegative. The CDR3 DNA is TGTGCCAGCAGTATCCGGGACAGGGGGACAGACGAGCAGTACTTC. Its protein is CASSIRDRGTDEQYF.